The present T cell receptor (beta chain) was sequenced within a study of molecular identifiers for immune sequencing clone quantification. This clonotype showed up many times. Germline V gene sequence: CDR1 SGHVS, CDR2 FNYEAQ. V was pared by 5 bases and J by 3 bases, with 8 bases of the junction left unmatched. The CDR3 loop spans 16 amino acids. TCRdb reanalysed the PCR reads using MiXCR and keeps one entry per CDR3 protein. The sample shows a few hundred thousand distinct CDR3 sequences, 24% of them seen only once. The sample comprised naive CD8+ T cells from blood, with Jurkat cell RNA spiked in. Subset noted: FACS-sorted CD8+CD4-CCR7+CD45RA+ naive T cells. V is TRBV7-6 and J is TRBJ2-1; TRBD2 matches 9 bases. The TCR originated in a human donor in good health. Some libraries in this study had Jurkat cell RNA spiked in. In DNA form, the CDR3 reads TGTGCCAGCAGCGCCCGACTAGCGGCCCTCTACAATGAGCAGTTCTTC. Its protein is CASSARLAALYNEQFF.